The 24 T cell receptor beta chains presented below share a single source sample, sequenced in a study of breast tumors, draining lymph nodes, adjacent tissues. Each CDR3 protein is one row after TCRdb ran MiXCR on the multiplex PCR reads. The sample holds around 70,000 distinct CDR3 sequences, about 40% seen once. What was sequenced was breast tumor tissue. The receptors here all came from a female donor with breast cancer. Some clones in this sample may be carry-over from other donors' samples.

This clonotype has just one count. The chain joins TRBV5-5 to TRBJ2-3; weak D call: TRBD2 (5 bases). Trimming stripped 2 bases from V and 0 bases from J, with 10 bases between. Germline lookup yields CDR1 SGHKS and CDR2 YYEKEE (reference sequence). The CDR3 is 15 amino acids. The DNA of the CDR3 is TGTGCCAGCAGCTTAGTCGGGGAAAGCACAGATACGCAGTATTTT. Translating it yields CASSLVGESTDTQYF.

The chain recombines TRBV5-1 with TRBJ2-7; 7 bases fit TRBD1. J was trimmed by 2 bases and V by 4 bases; bases with no gene match: 6. The CDR3 runs to 14 residues. CDR1 is SGHRS, CDR2 YFSETQ, per germline. In nucleotides, the CDR3 is TGCGCCAGCAGCGATACAGGGGCCCCCTACGAGCAGTACTTC. This gives the protein CASSDTGAPYEQYF.

This clonotype has ten or more counts. The V call is TRBV2, the J call TRBJ2-5, with 12 bases that match TRBD2. The CDR3 is made up of 16 amino acids. With V trimmed by 5 bases and J by 1 base, 5 bases remained unmatched. From germline, CDR1 is SNHLY and CDR2 FYNNEI. The CDR3 coding sequence is TGTGCCAGCAGTAATGGACTAGCGGGGCCCCAAGAGACCCAGTACTTC. Residues: CASSNGLAGPQETQYF.

This clonotype was observed at least ten times. The chain joins TRBV5-8 to TRBJ1-5; D is unresolved. V was clipped by 1 base and J by 3 bases, with 8 bases between them. Germline loops: CDR1 SGHTS, CDR2 YDEGEE. This CDR3 is built from 14 residues. CDR3 nucleotide sequence: TGTGCCAGCAGCTTGTTAGGGTCCAATCAGCCCCAGCATTTT. Translated, it gives CASSLLGSNQPQHF.

The V call is TRBV24-1, the J call TRBJ1-2; D is undetermined. Trimming removed 7 bases at V and 2 bases at J, with 13 bases between. Germline assignment: CDR1 KGHDR and CDR2 SFDVKD. This CDR3 comprises 14 residues. CDR3 in amino acids: CATSPAAGNYGYTF. The CDR3 nucleotides are TGTGCCACCAGCCCTGCGGCGGGGAACTATGGCTACACCTTC.

This clonotype was seen more than once but under ten times. One base away lies a much larger clone, so this may be a sequencing read error. The gene calls are TRBV12-3 or TRBV12-4 and TRBJ1-4, with D maybe TRBD1 (6 bases). Trimming pared 6 bases from V and 7 bases from J, leaving 21 bases between. The CDR3 is 16 residues long. The CDR3 sequence: CASSTPPGHAGEKLFF. DNA for the CDR3: TGTGCCAGCAGCACTCCTCCGGGACACGCGGGTGAAAAACTGTTTTTT.

In this sample, this clonotype turned up once. The rearrangement links TRBV13 to TRBJ2-5; 10 nucleotides agree with TRBD2. The germline gives CDR1 PRHDT, CDR2 FYEKMQ (reference sequence). CDR3 size: 17 residues. Losses at the gene ends were 5 bases for V and 5 bases for J; bases not matched to a gene: 14. CDR3 amino acids: CASSIFLERGGGETQYF. CDR3 coding DNA: TGTGCCAGCAGCATCTTCCTAGAGCGGGGGGGCGGGGAGACCCAGTACTTC.

The sample holds many counts of this clonotype. The chain uses TRBV20-1 and TRBJ2-7, with TRBD1 identical over 9 bases. The CDR3 loop spans 14 amino acids. With V trimmed by 1 base and J by 3 bases, 4 bases remained unmatched. The germline V gene has CDR1 DFQATT and CDR2 SNEGSKA (reference sequence). The CDR3 region has the DNA TGCAGTGCTAGAGCGAAGGACAGGGGCTACGAGCAGTACTTC. Residues: CSARAKDRGYEQYF.

In this sample, this clonotype turned up many times. The gene calls are TRBV25-1 and TRBJ1-1; a weak D match, TRBD1 (5 bases). V was shortened by 6 bases and J by 4 bases, with 15 bases between the two germline ends. The CDR3 covers 14 residues. Germline loops: CDR1 MGHDK, CDR2 SYGVNS. CDR3 in amino acids: CASSEYLGATEAFF. The CDR3 DNA reads as TGTGCCAGCAGCGAGTACCTAGGGGCCACTGAAGCTTTCTTT. Supplemented by reference TRBV25-1 and TRBJ1-1, the full variable domain reads EADIYQTPRYLVIGTGKKITLECSQTMGHDKMYWYQQDPGMELHLIHYSYGVNSTEKGDLSSESTVSRIRTEHFPLTLESARPSHTSQYLCASSEYLGATEAFFGQGTRLTVV.

This clonotype has a count of ten or more. This sequence may be a read error, since a much larger clone differs from it by one base. The chain joins TRBV9 to TRBJ2-3; no firm D call. The germline V gene has CDR1 SGDLS and CDR2 YYNGEE. The length of the CDR3 is 15 residues. Trimming took 3 bases from V and 0 from J, leaving 11 bases between them. CDR3 sequence: CASSAEGTSTDTQYF. CDR3 bases: TGTGCCAGCAGCGCAGAAGGCACCAGCACAGATACGCAGTATTTT.

In this sample, this clonotype turned up many times. V usage is TRBV29-1 and J usage is TRBJ2-3; 7 nucleotides match TRBD2. V lost 6 bases to trimming and J lost 1 base; unmatched junction nucleotides: 16. The CDR3 loop spans 17 amino acids. Looked up from germline, CDR1 is SQVTM and CDR2 is ANQGSEA. DNA of the CDR3: TGCAGCGTGGGAGGGATTAGCGGAGCCAGCGGCACAGATACGCAGTATTTT. Its protein is CSVGGISGASGTDTQYF.

Ten or more counts support this clonotype. The chain links TRBV6-1 to TRBJ1-4, with D possibly TRBD1 on 5 matching bases. The germline gives CDR1 MNHNS, CDR2 SASEGT. The ends were cut back, 1 base at V and 0 bases at J, with 9 bases in the middle. This CDR3 comprises 16 residues. The CDR3 DNA sequence: TGTGCCAGCAGTGAAGAAAGGGGAGCAACTAATGAAAAACTGTTTTTT. Its translation is CASSEERGATNEKLFF.

The chain couples TRBV24-1 to TRBJ1-4; 10 bases align to TRBD1. This CDR3 contains 16 residues. The J segment lost 6 bases and the V segment lost 4 bases, leaving 7 bases of the junction unmatched. CDR1 is KGHDR, CDR2 SFDVKD, per germline. The CDR3 loop is CATSESGQGIDEKLFF. In DNA form, the CDR3 reads TGTGCCACCAGTGAATCGGGACAGGGGATTGATGAAAAACTGTTTTTT.

V is TRBV7-9 and J is TRBJ2-7; 10 positions match TRBD2. J was trimmed by 7 bases and V by 6 bases; bases with no gene match: 15. This CDR3 contains 16 residues. Germline V CDR1 and CDR2: SEHNR, FQNEAQ (reference sequence). The CDR3, as DNA: TGTGCCAGCAGTGCTAGAGAAGCGGGAGGGCCTCCGGAGCAGTACTTC. Protein sequence: CASSAREAGGPPEQYF.

This clonotype has only one observation. V gene TRBV24-1 combines with J gene TRBJ2-2; 9 bases are a match to TRBD2. In germline, CDR1 is KGHDR, CDR2 SFDVKD. The junction had 8 bases not matched to a gene; V was cut back by 4 bases and J by 9 bases. CDR3 length equals 15 residues. CDR3 loop: CATSEASGVARELFF. DNA of the CDR3: TGTGCCACCAGTGAGGCTAGCGGGGTGGCCAGGGAGCTGTTTTTT.

This clonotype occurred a few times. With a much larger clone just one base away, this may be a read error. This chain joins TRBV6-1 and TRBJ2-7, with unresolved D. Trimming stripped 5 bases from V and 3 bases from J, with 8 bases between. The CDR3 has 12 residues. The V gene's germline CDR1 is MNHNS and CDR2 SASEGT. DNA for the CDR3: TGTGCCAGCAGTCAAAGGTACTACGAGCAGTACTTC. Its translation is CASSQRYYEQYF.

This clonotype was observed many times. This chain links TRBV29-1 with TRBJ1-1; D remains ambiguous. In germline, CDR1 is SQVTM, CDR2 ANQGSEA. The CDR3 totals 11 residues. Trimming removed 4 bases at V and 6 bases at J, with 9 bases between. CDR3 coding DNA: TGCAGCGTTGGGAGTGCGCCTGAAGCTTTCTTT. It is translated as CSVGSAPEAFF.

At least ten counts were recorded for this clonotype. The V call is TRBV4-1, the J call TRBJ1-3, with D maybe TRBD1 (6 bases). The V gene lost 0 bases and the J gene lost 1 base, with 7 bases spanning the gap. Germline V lookup: CDR1 MGHRA, CDR2 YSYEKL. The CDR3 contains 15 residues. CDR3 coding DNA: TGCGCCAGCAGCCAAGATACAGGGTCTGGAAACACCATATATTTT. Its translation is CASSQDTGSGNTIYF.

In the case of this clonotype: A junction boundary mismatches the germline segment, possibly from a read error. V and J are TRBV19 and TRBJ2-5; D gene ambiguous. Germline-derived CDR1 and CDR2 are LNHDA and SQIVND (reference sequence). CDR3 length: 17 amino acids. CDR3 protein: CASSTSFRDSPQGTQYF. As DNA, the CDR3 is TGTGCCAGTAGTACCTCTTTTAGGGATAGTCCTCAAGGGACCCAGTACTTC.

This clonotype was observed a handful of times. This chain links TRBV15 with TRBJ1-6; perhaps TRBD1 as D (5 bases). V was clipped by 0 bases and J by 7 bases, with 13 bases between them. CDR1 is LNHNV, CDR2 YYDKDF, per germline (reference sequence). The CDR3 sequence is 16 residues long. The CDR3 sequence is CATSRDGTGPNSPLHF. DNA of the CDR3: TGTGCCACCAGCAGAGATGGTACAGGACCCAATTCACCCCTCCACTTT.

This clonotype was observed many times. The chain joins TRBV20-1 to TRBJ2-3, with TRBD2 matching 11 bases. Germline trimming cut 4 bases from V and 4 bases from J; bases unmatched to any gene: 4. The germline gives CDR1 DFQATT, CDR2 SNEGSKA (reference sequence). The CDR3 has 14 amino acids. CDR3 DNA sequence: TGCAGTGCTAAGGGGACTAGCGGTTCAGATACGCAGTATTTT. Its translation: CSAKGTSGSDTQYF.

This clonotype was observed at least ten times. This rearrangement joins TRBV29-1 to TRBJ1-3; D might be TRBD1 (5 bases). The CDR3 spans 15 residues. The V and J ends lost 4 bases and 1 base respectively, with 14 bases between them. Germline values: CDR1 SQVTM, CDR2 ANQGSEA. CDR3 nucleotides: TGCAGCGTTGCGGGGGGATCTGATTCTGGAAACACCATATATTTT. As protein: CSVAGGSDSGNTIYF.

As for this clonotype: A clone one base away is much larger, so this may be a read error. The CDR3 ends on some other residue instead of the conserved phenylalanine or tryptophan, so this is likely a read error. Because the CDR3's place on the DNA is in doubt, the DNA is left out and the CDR3 is given as listed by TCRdb. This chain joins TRBV7-8 and TRBJ2-5; the table's D gene call, TRBD1, was not cross checked with the DNA. The CDR3 has 15 residues if both end residues are counted. Per the germline V gene, CDR1 is SGHVS and CDR2 is FQNEAQ. The chain's CDR3 is CASSPVAPEGETQHI.

As for this clonotype: The DNA is omitted, as the CDR3 cannot be located on it reliably, and the CDR3 follows TCRdb's listing. CDR3 amino acids: CASSFYICSARDAAGATGELFF. This chain connects TRBV11-3 to TRBJ2-2; TRBD2 is the table's D call and was not checked against the DNA. CDR1 and CDR2 from the germline V gene are SGHNT and YENEEA. Both ends counted, the CDR3 spans 22 residues.